One sample yielded the 20 T cell receptor beta chains listed below, sequenced in a study of blood T cell repertoires in COVID-19. The method was immunoSEQ multiplex PCR; TCRdb's version includes in-frame clones alone and lacks a portion of them. The table lists over 200,000 clones, around four fifths of them singletons. The sample consisted of peripheral blood. The receptors were sampled from an elderly man with acute or convalescent COVID-19.

This rearrangement joins TRBV3-1 (or the pseudogene TRBV3-2) to TRBJ2-7; perhaps TRBD2 as D (6 bases). CDR1 and CDR2 (germline): LGHDT, YNNKEL (reference sequence). CDR3 length equals 15 residues. Trimming cost V 1 base and J 6 bases, with 16 bases left between them. CDR3 region: CASSQAGAGRSEQYF. CDR3 sequence (DNA): TGTGCCAGCAGCCAAGCGGGAGCTGGACGCAGCGAGCAGTACTTC.

V and J are TRBV6-1 and TRBJ2-3, with TRBD1 identical over 9 bases. The ends lost 2 bases at V and 2 bases at J; junction bases unmatched: 8. This CDR3 has 17 amino acids. Per germline, CDR1 MNHNS and CDR2 SASEGT. The CDR3 nucleotides are TGTGCCAGCAGTGAAACCCTAGGACAGGGGATCACAGATACGCAGTATTTT. Amino acid sequence: CASSETLGQGITDTQYF.

This chain connects TRBV27 to TRBJ2-1; 7 nucleotides line up with TRBD1. The germline gives CDR1 MNHEY, CDR2 SMNVEV (reference sequence). The CDR3 covers 13 residues. J was trimmed by 6 bases and V by 7 bases; bases with no gene match: 6. The CDR3 is CASTQRDSNEQFF. The CDR3 nucleotides are TGTGCCAGCACCCAAAGGGACAGCAATGAGCAGTTCTTC.

The chain carries TRBV14 and TRBJ2-7; D is ambiguous. The CDR3 totals 13 residues. Germline-derived CDR1 and CDR2 are SGHDN and FVKESK. The germline V and J ends were trimmed by 5 bases and 3 bases, with 11 bases remaining between them. The CDR3 reads CASSSLSYYEQYF. The CDR3 bases are TGTGCCAGCAGCTCACTGTCATACTACGAGCAGTACTTC.

This clone appeared a single time. This chain uses TRBV2 with TRBJ1-2, with TRBD1 identical over 9 bases. The CDR3 length is 17 residues. V lost 2 bases, J lost 4 bases, and 11 bases stayed unmatched. Germline V CDR1 and CDR2: SNHLY, FYNNEI. The CDR3 region is CASSERGTTGGLYGYTF. The CDR3 DNA follows: TGTGCCAGCAGTGAAAGAGGGACCACAGGGGGCCTCTATGGCTACACCTTC.

The gene calls are TRBV3-1 (or the pseudogene TRBV3-2) and TRBJ2-1, with 7 bases identical to TRBD1. This CDR3 has 16 residues. Germline V gene lookup returns CDR1 LGHDT and CDR2 YNNKEL (reference sequence). The junction had 7 bases not matched to a gene; V was cut back by 5 bases and J by 0 bases. CDR3 sequence: CASSYAGGHSYNEQFF. The CDR3 DNA reads as TGTGCCAGCAGCTATGCAGGGGGACACTCCTACAATGAGCAGTTCTTC.

The V call is TRBV5-6, the J call TRBJ2-7, with 8 bases matching TRBD1. The germline CDR1 and CDR2 sequences are SGHDT and YYEEEE. Trimming cost V 0 bases and J 4 bases; bases outside gene matches: 12. CDR3 length: 17 residues. CDR3 coding DNA: TGTGCCAGCAGCTTGGGACAGGGGATATTTACGCGGTACGAGCAGTACTTC. Translating gives CASSLGQGIFTRYEQYF.

The chain uses TRBV2 and TRBJ2-5, with TRBD2 as a possible D gene (7 bases). Trimming stripped 10 bases from V and 5 bases from J, with 23 bases between. Germline CDR1 SNHLY, CDR2 FYNNEI. The CDR3 consists of 15 residues. CDR3: CATDQGGGEWETQYF. The CDR3 nucleotides read TGTGCCACCGACCAAGGAGGGGGGGAGTGGGAGACCCAGTACTTC. Supplemented by reference TRBV2 and TRBJ2-5, the full variable domain reads EPEVTQTPSHQVTQMGQEVILRCVPISNHLYFYWYRQILGQKVEFLVSFYNNEISEKSEIFDDQFSVERPDGSNFTLKIRSTKLEDSAMYFCATDQGGGEWETQYFGPGTRLLVL.

The chain recombines TRBV7-9 with TRBJ1-2, with 12 bases that match TRBD1. The CDR3 covers 15 residues. CDR1 is SEHNR and CDR2 is FQNEAQ in the germline V gene (reference sequence). V shed 6 bases and J 3 bases; nucleotides not matched to a gene: 5. The CDR3 spells CASSSGTGGDYGYTF. In nucleotides, the CDR3 is TGTGCCAGCAGTTCCGGGACAGGGGGCGACTATGGCTACACCTTC.

V gene TRBV19 combines with J gene TRBJ2-2; no reliable D call. V was trimmed by 4 bases and J by 7 bases, leaving 10 bases between them. CDR3 size: 13 residues. Germline CDR1 and CDR2: LNHDA and SQIVND (reference sequence). CDR3 sequence (DNA): TGTGCCAGTAGTACCCTAGTGGTCGGGGAGCTGTTTTTT. It is translated as CASSTLVVGELFF.

V usage is TRBV28 and J usage is TRBJ1-6; 11 positions match TRBD1. Germline loops: CDR1 MDHEN, CDR2 SYDVKM. CDR3 length: 17 residues. V lost 4 bases to trimming and J lost 13 bases; unmatched junction nucleotides: 15. The DNA for the CDR3 is TGTGCCAGCAGTTCAACCGGGACAGGGGGGATTGAAAGGCCCCTCCACTTT. Translation: CASSSTGTGGIERPLHF.

This rearrangement joins TRBV6-4 to TRBJ1-2; maybe TRBD1 (6 bases). The CDR3 covers 17 residues. Trimming took 2 bases from V and 4 from J, leaving 20 bases between them. Germline CDR1 is MRHNA and CDR2 is SNTAGT. CDR3 in amino acids: CASSDDRLGAPGYGYTF. Written as DNA, the CDR3 is TGTGCCAGCAGTGACGACAGGTTAGGGGCGCCGGGCTATGGCTACACCTTC.

V is TRBV14 and J is TRBJ2-1; TRBD1 aligns across 8 bases. V trimming: 3 bases; J trimming: 8 bases; junction bases outside the gene matches: 3. The germline CDR1 and CDR2 sequences are SGHDN and FVKESK. There are 13 residues in the CDR3. In DNA, the CDR3 is TGTGCCAGCAGCCATGACAGGGGACATGAGCAGTTCTTC. Amino acids: CASSHDRGHEQFF.

CDR3 sequence: CASSSIAGGPGATQYF. The CDR3 DNA is TGTGCCAGCAGCTCTATAGCGGGAGGGCCTGGAGCTACGCAGTATTTT. V usage is TRBV5-4 and J usage is TRBJ2-3; 11 bases match TRBD2. The germline CDR1 and CDR2 sequences are SGHNT and YYREEE (reference sequence). J lost 8 bases, V lost 3 bases, and 11 bases had no gene match. The CDR3 consists of 16 residues.

The genes are TRBV19 and TRBJ2-5; D unclear. Trimming took off 1 base at V and 1 base at J, with 13 bases between the two ends. The CDR3 is made up of 16 amino acids. Germline lookup yields CDR1 LNHDA and CDR2 SQIVND (reference sequence). The CDR3 nucleotides are TGTGCCAGTAGTATAGCTCAAACGGAGATCCAAGAGACCCAGTACTTC. This encodes CASSIAQTEIQETQYF.

The chain has TRBV4-2 and TRBJ2-2; 15 bases are shared with TRBD2. Germline values: CDR1 LGHNA, CDR2 YNFKEQ. CDR3 size: 22 residues. V shed 0 bases and J 4 bases; nucleotides not matched to a gene: 15. CDR3 sequence reads: CASSQDLVTGLAGGGRTGELFF. The CDR3 DNA is TGTGCCAGCAGCCAAGACCTCGTAACGGGACTAGCGGGGGGCGGTCGCACCGGGGAGCTGTTTTTT.

With respect to this clone: Other DNA sequences in the same sample also yield this CDR3. The rearrangement uses TRBV5-1 and TRBJ1-3; no firm D call. Trimming stripped 0 bases from V and 0 bases from J, with 7 bases between. Germline assignment: CDR1 SGHRS and CDR2 YFSETQ. The CDR3 length is 15 residues. The CDR3 protein is CASSLAAGSGNTIYF. The CDR3 region has the DNA TGCGCCAGCAGCTTGGCCGCGGGCTCTGGAAACACCATATATTTT. Supplemented by reference TRBV5-1 and TRBJ1-3, the full variable domain reads KAGVTQTPRYLIKTRGQQVTLSCSPISGHRSVSWYQQTPGQGLQFLFEYFSETQRNKGNFPGRFSGRQFSNSRSEMNVSTLELGDSALYLCASSLAAGSGNTIYFGEGSWLTVV.

The chain is built from TRBV28 and TRBJ1-4; the D gene is possibly TRBD1 (5 bases). The germline CDR1 and CDR2 sequences are MDHEN and SYDVKM. The CDR3 extends over 14 amino acids. V was cut by 6 bases and J by 3 bases, with 11 bases left in between. The CDR3 region has the DNA TGTGCCAGCAGAACGACAGAGCCTAATGAAAAACTGTTTTTT. Its protein product is CASRTTEPNEKLFF. Full variable domain (outside the CDR3, taken from reference TRBV28 and TRBJ1-4): DVKVTQSSRYLVKRTGEKVFLECVQDMDHENMFWYRQDPGLGLRLIYFSYDVKMKEKGDIPEGYSVSREKKERFSLILESASTNQTSMYLCASRTTEPNEKLFFGSGTQLSVL.

J is TRBJ1-6 and V is TRBV6-5; 9 positions agree with TRBD1. The V segment lost 6 bases and the J segment 7 bases; nucleotides outside the gene matches: 7. The CDR3 totals 15 residues. Germline CDR1 MNHEY, CDR2 SVGAGI. The CDR3 DNA sequence: TGTGCCAGCAGCGCGGGACAGGGAAAAAATTCACCCCTCCACTTT. This sequence encodes CASSAGQGKNSPLHF.

The rearrangement links TRBV7-2 to TRBJ2-1; tentatively, D is TRBD2 (6 bases). Trimming removed 2 bases from V and 6 bases from J, with 11 bases in between. Germline CDR1 and CDR2: SGHTA and FQGNSA. The CDR3 is made up of 14 amino acids. The CDR3 is CASSLWGVINEQFF. The DNA for the CDR3 is TGTGCCAGCAGCTTATGGGGGGTCATCAATGAGCAGTTCTTC. The full variable domain, with the rest looked up from reference TRBV7-2 and TRBJ2-1, is GAGVSQSPSNKVTEKGKDVELRCDPISGHTALYWYRQSLGQGLEFLIYFQGNSAPDKSGLPSDRFSAERTGGSVSTLTIQRTQQEDSAVYLCASSLWGVINEQFFGPGTRLTVL.